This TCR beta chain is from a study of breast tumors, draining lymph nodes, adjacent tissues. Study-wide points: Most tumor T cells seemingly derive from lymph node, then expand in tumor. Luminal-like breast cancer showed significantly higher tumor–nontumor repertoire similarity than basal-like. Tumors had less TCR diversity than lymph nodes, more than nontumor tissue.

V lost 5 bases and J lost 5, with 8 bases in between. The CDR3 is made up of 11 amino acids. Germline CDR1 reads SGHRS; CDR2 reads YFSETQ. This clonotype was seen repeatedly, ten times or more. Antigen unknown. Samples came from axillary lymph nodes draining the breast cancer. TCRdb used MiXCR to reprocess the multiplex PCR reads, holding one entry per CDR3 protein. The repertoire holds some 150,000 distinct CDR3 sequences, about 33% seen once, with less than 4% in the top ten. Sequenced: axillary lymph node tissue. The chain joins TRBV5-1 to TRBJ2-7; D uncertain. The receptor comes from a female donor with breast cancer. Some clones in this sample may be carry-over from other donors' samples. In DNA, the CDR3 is TGCGCCAGCAGAGAAGGGAACGAGCAGTACTTC. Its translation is CASREGNEQYF.